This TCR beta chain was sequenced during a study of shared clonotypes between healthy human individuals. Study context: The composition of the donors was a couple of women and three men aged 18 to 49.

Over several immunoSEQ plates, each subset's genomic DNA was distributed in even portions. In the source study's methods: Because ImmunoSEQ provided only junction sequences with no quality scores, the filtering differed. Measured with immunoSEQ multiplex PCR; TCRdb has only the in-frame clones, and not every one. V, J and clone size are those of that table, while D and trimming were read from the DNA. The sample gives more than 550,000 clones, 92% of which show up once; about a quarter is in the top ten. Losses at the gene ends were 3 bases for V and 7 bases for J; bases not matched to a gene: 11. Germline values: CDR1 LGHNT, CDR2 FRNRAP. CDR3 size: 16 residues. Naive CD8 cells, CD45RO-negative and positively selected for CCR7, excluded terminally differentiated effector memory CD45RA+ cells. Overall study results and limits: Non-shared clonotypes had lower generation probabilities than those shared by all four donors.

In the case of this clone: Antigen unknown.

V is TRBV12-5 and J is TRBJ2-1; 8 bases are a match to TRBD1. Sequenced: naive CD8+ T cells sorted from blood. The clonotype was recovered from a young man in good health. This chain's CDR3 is CASGFQGGQGWNEQFF. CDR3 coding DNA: TGTGCTAGTGGTTTCCAAGGAGGACAGGGCTGGAATGAGCAGTTCTTC.